A selection of T cell receptor beta chains follows, all from one sample in a study of shared T cell receptors in the human thymus. Produced via immunoSEQ multiplex PCR; TCRdb's table is partial and in-frame only. This table holds roughly 550,000 clones, about 84% found once. These data also featured in a second study, about human thymus T cells.

Sequencing was done on a sample of thymocytes. Source of these receptors: a boy in the first two years of life with a congenital heart defect. Each CDR3 is given with its conserved first and last residue. A clone size is listed for some rows: how often the clone was seen (once, few, many), or a class if it is expanded.

clone_size: .; v_call: TRBV7-2; j_call: TRBJ2-7; cdr3_aa: CASSPMTSAVYEQYF
clone_size: .; v_call: TRBV28; j_call: TRBJ1-1; cdr3_aa: CASSDRGALGAFF
clone_size: .; v_call: TRBV5-6; j_call: TRBJ1-1; cdr3_aa: CASSPGQPWGNTEAFF
clone_size: .; v_call: TRBV9; j_call: TRBJ2-1; cdr3_aa: CASTRPGWNEQFF
clone_size: .; v_call: TRBV4-3; j_call: TRBJ2-7; cdr3_aa: CASSPQQGRLTYEQYF
clone_size: few; v_call: TRBV28; j_call: TRBJ1-1; cdr3_aa: CASSFLGGDFWSTEAFF
clone_size: .; v_call: TRBV5-1; j_call: TRBJ1-1; cdr3_aa: CASSWDRMGNTEAFF
clone_size: .; v_call: TRBV7-3; j_call: TRBJ2-7; cdr3_aa: CASSLRSGGHSYEQYF
clone_size: few; v_call: TRBV28; j_call: TRBJ2-7; cdr3_aa: CASTTDRGLDEQYF
clone_size: .; v_call: TRBV5-1; j_call: TRBJ1-4; cdr3_aa: CASSLGQGSEKLFF